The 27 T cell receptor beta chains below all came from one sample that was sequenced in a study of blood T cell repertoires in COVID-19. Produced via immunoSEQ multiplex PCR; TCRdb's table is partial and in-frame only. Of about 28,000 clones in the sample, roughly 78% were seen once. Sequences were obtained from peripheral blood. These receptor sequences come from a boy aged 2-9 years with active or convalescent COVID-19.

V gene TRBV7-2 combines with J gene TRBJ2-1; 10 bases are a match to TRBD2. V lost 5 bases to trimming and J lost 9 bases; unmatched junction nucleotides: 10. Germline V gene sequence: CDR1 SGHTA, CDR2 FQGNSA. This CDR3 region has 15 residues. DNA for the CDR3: TGTGCCAGCAGCCCTTCTAGCGGGAGAAATGGTGAGCAGTTCTTC. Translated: CASSPSSGRNGEQFF.

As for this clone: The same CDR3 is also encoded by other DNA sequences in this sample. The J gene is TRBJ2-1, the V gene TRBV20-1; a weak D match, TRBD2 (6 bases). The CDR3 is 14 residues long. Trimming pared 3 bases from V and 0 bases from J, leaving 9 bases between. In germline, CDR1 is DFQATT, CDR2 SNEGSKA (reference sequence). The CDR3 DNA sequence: TGCAGTGCTAGTTTGGGGGGCTCCTACAATGAGCAGTTCTTC. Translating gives CSASLGGSYNEQFF.

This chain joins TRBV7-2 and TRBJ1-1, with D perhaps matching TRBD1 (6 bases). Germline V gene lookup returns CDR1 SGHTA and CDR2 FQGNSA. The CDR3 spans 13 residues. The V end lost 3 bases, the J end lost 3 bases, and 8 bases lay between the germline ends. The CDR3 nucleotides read TGTGCCAGCAGCTTCAAGGGGGACACTGAAGCTTTCTTT. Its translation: CASSFKGDTEAFF.

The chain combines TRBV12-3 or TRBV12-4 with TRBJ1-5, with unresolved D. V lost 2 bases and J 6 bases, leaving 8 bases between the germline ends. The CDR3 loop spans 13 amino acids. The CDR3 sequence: CASSLIGGQPQHF. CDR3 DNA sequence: TGTGCCAGCAGTTTAATAGGAGGTCAGCCCCAGCATTTT.

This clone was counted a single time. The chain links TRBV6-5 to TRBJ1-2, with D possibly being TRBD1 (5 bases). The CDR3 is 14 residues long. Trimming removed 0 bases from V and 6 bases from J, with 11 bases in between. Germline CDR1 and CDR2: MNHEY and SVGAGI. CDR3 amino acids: CASSYSYRSHGYTF. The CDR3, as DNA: TGTGCCAGCAGTTACTCGTACAGGAGCCATGGCTACACCTTC.

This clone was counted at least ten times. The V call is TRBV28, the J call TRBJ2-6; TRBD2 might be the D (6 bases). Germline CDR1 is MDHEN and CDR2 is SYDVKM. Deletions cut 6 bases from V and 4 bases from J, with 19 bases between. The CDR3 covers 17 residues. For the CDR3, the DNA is TGTGCCAGCAGGGCTACCCTGGGGGGTGGAGGGGCCAACGTCCTGACTTTC. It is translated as CASRATLGGGGANVLTF.

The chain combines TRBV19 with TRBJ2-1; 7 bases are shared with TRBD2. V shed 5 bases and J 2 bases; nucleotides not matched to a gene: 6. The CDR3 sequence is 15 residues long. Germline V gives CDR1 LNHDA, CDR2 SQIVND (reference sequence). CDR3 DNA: TGTGCCAGTAGTGGCCGGGGAGGGACCTACAATGAGCAGTTCTTC. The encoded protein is CASSGRGGTYNEQFF.

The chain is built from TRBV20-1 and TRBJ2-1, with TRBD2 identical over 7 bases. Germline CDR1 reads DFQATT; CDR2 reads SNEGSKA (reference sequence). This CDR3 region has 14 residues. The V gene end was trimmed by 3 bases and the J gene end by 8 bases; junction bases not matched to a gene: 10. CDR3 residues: CSASPSGRSDEQFF. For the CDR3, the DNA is TGCAGTGCTAGTCCATCCGGGAGGAGCGATGAGCAGTTCTTC.

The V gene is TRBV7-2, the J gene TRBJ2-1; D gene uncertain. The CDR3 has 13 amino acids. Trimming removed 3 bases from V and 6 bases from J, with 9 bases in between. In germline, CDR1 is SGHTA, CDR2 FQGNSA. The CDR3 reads CASSFQSGNEQFF. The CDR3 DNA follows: TGTGCCAGCAGCTTCCAATCAGGCAATGAGCAGTTCTTC.

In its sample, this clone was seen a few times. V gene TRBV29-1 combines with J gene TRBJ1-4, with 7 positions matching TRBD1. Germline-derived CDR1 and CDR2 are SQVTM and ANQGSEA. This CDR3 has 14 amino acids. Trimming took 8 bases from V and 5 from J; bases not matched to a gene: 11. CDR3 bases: TGCAGCCCACATCTGGACAGGATGAATGAAAAACTGTTTTTT. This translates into CSPHLDRMNEKLFF.

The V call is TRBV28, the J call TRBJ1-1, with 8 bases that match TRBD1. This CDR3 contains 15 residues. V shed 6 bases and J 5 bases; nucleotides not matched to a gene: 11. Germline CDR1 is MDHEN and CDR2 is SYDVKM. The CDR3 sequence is CASRSQGARGTEAFF. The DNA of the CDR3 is TGTGCCAGCAGGAGTCAGGGGGCGAGGGGGACTGAAGCTTTCTTT.

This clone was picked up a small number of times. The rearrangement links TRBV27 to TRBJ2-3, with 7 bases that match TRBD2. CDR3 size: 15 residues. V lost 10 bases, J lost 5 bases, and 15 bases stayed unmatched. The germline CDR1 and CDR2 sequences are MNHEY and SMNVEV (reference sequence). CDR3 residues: CATHAANGGIDTQYF. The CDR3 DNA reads TGTGCCACGCACGCCGCTAACGGGGGGATAGATACGCAGTATTTT.

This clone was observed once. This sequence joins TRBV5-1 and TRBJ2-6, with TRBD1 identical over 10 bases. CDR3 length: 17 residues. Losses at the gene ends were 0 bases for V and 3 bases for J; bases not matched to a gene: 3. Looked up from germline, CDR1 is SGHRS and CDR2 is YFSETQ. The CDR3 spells CASSLGQGADGANVLTF. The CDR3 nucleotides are TGCGCCAGCAGCTTGGGACAGGGGGCTGATGGGGCCAACGTCCTGACTTTC. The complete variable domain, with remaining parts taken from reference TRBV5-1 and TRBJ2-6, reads KAGVTQTPRYLIKTRGQQVTLSCSPISGHRSVSWYQQTPGQGLQFLFEYFSETQRNKGNFPGRFSGRQFSNSRSEMNVSTLELGDSALYLCASSLGQGADGANVLTFGAGSRLTVL.

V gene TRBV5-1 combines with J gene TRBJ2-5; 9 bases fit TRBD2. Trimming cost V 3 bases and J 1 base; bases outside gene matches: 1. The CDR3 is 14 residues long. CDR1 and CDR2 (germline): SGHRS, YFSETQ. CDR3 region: CASSWRGGQETQYF. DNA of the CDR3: TGCGCCAGCAGCTGGCGGGGGGGCCAAGAGACCCAGTACTTC.

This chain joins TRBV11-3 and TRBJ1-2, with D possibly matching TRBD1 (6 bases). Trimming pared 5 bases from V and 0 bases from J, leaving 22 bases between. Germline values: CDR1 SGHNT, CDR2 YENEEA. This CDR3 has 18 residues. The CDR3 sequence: CASSHRDRNNQANYGYTF. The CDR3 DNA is TGTGCCAGCAGCCACAGGGACCGAAATAACCAAGCTAACTATGGCTACACCTTC.

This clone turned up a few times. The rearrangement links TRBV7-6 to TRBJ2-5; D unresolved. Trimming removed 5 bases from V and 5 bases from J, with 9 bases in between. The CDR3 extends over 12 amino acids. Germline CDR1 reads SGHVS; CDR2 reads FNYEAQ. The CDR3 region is CASSPPRETQYF. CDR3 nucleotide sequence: TGTGCCAGCAGCCCGCCCCGGGAGACCCAGTACTTC.

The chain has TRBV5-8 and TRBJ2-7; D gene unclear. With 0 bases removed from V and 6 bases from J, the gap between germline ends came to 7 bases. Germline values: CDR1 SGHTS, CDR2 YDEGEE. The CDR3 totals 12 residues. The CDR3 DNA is TGTGCCAGCAGCTTGGCGACGGGCGAGCAGTACGTC. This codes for CASSLATGEQYV.

CDR3 sequence: CASSTDSYNEQFF. In DNA, the CDR3 is TGTGCCAGCAGCACTGACTCCTACAATGAGCAGTTCTTC. The chain links TRBV11-2 to TRBJ2-1; D is unresolved. Between the trimmed V and J ends, which lost 5 bases and 0 bases, there was a span of 5 bases. CDR1 is SGHAT, CDR2 FQNNGV, per germline. This CDR3 has 13 amino acids.

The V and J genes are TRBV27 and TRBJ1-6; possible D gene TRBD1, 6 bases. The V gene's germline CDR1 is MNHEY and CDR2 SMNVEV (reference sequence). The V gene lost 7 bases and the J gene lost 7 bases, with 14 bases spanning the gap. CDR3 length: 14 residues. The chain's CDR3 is CASTGGQHNSPLHF. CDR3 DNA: TGTGCCAGCACGGGAGGACAGCACAATTCACCCCTCCACTTT.

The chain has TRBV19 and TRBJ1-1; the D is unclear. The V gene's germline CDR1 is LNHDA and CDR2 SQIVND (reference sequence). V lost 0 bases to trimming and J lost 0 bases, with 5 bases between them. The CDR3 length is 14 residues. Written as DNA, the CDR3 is TGTGCCAGTAGTATAGATATAATGAACACTGAAGCTTTCTTT. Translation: CASSIDIMNTEAFF.

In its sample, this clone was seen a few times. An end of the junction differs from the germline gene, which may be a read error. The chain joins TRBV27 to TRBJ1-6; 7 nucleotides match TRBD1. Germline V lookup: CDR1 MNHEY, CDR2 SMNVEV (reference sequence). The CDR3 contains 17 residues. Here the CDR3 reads CATSRQGRLSYNSPLHF. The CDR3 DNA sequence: TGTGCCACCAGTCGACAGGGCCGGTTGTCCTATAATTCACCCCTCCACTTT.

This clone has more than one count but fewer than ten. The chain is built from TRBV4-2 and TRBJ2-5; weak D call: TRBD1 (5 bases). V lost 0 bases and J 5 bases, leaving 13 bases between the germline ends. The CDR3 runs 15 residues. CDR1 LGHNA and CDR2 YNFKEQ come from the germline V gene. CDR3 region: CASSQEVLGVETQYF. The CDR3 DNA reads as TGTGCCAGCAGCCAAGAGGTCCTAGGGGTGGAGACCCAGTACTTC.

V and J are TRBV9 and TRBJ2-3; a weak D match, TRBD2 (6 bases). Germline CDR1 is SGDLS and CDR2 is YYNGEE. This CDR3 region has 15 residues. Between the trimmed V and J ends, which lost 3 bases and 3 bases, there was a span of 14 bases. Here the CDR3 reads CASSGGVRGTDTQYF. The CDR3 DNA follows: TGTGCCAGCAGCGGCGGGGTTCGAGGTACAGATACGCAGTATTTT.

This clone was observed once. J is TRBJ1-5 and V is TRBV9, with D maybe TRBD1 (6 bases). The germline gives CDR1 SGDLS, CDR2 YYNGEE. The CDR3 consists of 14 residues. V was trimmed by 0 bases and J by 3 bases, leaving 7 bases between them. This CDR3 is CASSVGTDNQPQHF. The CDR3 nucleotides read TGTGCCAGCAGCGTAGGGACAGACAATCAGCCCCAGCATTTT.

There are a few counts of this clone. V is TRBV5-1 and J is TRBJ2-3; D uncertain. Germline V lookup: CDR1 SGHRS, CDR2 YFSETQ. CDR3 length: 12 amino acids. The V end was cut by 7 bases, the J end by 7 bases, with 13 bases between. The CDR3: CASASPGYTQYF. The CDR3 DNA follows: TGCGCCAGCGCCTCCCCCGGGTATACGCAGTATTTT.

This CDR3 reads CASSHRRAEAFF. In DNA, the CDR3 is TGTGCCAGCAGCCATCGGAGGGCTGAAGCTTTCTTT. This sequence joins TRBV13 and TRBJ1-1; D ambiguous. The CDR3 loop spans 12 amino acids. Trimming stripped 5 bases from V and 6 bases from J, with 10 bases between. Germline loops: CDR1 PRHDT, CDR2 FYEKMQ (reference sequence).

This chain's CDR3 is CASSRWMRTGSFF. The CDR3 nucleotides are TGTGCCAGCAGCCGGTGGATGAGGACTGGCTCTTTCTTT. V gene TRBV5-6 combines with J gene TRBJ1-1, with D unresolved. The V gene lost 4 bases and the J gene lost 12 bases, with 19 bases spanning the gap. The V gene's germline CDR1 is SGHDT and CDR2 YYEEEE. The CDR3 is 13 residues long.